Sequencing of this TCR beta chain was carried out in a study of T-cell memory formation after mild COVID-19 (dated by TCRdb to about 2021). Background for the entire study: TCR sequence clusters from the two donors were largely donor specific. T-cell clones expanding and contracting after mild COVID-19 in a couple of donors were tracked by longitudinal TCRalpha and TCRbeta repertoire sequencing. The cohort was made up of two young adult volunteers, one female and one male, who were previously healthy. Study-level results and caveats: The detection of some responding clones in pre-infection memory suggests that pre-existing cross-reactive memory T cells joined the SARS-CoV-2 response. SARS-CoV-2 specificity was not confirmed for the second-wave clones peaking on day 37. The study covered only a couple of mild cases, and larger cohorts including severe cases with pre-infection samples were considered necessary. Balanced CD4/CD8 phenotypes were observed for clones contracting from day 15 to 85, whereas a bias towards CD4+ was observed for a second wave of clones expanding from day 15 to 37. Contracting CD4+ clones were found mainly in CM and EM memory subsets, while CD8+ clones were enriched in EMRA.

Including the terminal cysteine and phenylalanine, the CDR3 comprises 17 residues. Only the CDR3 DNA stays, 51 bases, in frame from base 1. The germline V gene (reference sequence) gives CDR1 as SGHNT and CDR2 as YYREEE. V trim: 0 bases; J trim: 2 bases; unmatched bases: 5. The sample was run on an Illumina NovaSeq 6000. TCRalpha and TCRbeta cDNA libraries were constructed by 5'RACE with constant-segment primers, with sample barcodes and unique molecular identifiers being introduced. RNA was extracted from every sample with Trizol reagent. Library amplification was performed in two PCR steps, and a second sample barcode and Illumina TruSeq adapters were introduced in the second step. Sequencing of libraries was performed on an Illumina NovaSeq with 2 x 150 bp paired-end reads. Processing in the source paper ran as follows. The reads were demultiplexed and collapsed into UMI-guided consensus sequences using migec v1.2.7. Using mixcr v2.1.11, UMI consensuses were aligned to TRA and TRB V and J templates and then assembled into clonotypes. A clonotype was counted as expanded or contracted only if both edgeR and NoisET called the change significant, with noise models trained on biological replicates. For edgeR calls, a false discovery rate-adjusted p below 0.01 and a log2 fold-change threshold of 1 were applied. As an exploratory analysis of dynamics, max-normalized trajectories of the 1000 most abundant clonotypes were examined by PCA with hierarchical clustering. The CD4 or CD8 phenotype of responding clones was assigned using the separately sequenced CD4+ and CD8+ repertoires. TCRdb applied fastp at Q25 and MiXCR to the public reads, then kept only in-frame beta chains. Each entry merges the rows of one CDR3 protein and shows their most common DNA and genes. TCRdb assigned the V and J calls; the authors' analysis was not used. This sample is represented by about 300,000 distinct CDR3 sequences; just under 20% of them were singletons. The ten top clones hold around 20% of the sample.

Of note for this clonotype: The antigen it binds to is not known. No much larger clone is present one base from it, and per-base qualities are unavailable.

Ficoll-Paque density gradient centrifugation was the method used to isolate PBMCs. This sequence originates from a man aged 18 to 30 who had mild COVID-19 (a few samples of this study predate the infection). The sample titles of this study are shuffled in the database, so cell type and time point are left out; the donor was told from shared clones. Sequences were obtained from PBMCs or a T cell subset sorted from them (not recorded which). The sequence is built from TRBV5-4 and TRBJ2-3; 11 nucleotides in the junction match TRBD2. The nucleotide sequence is TGTGCCAGCAGCTTGGGTACTAGCGGGGGACCCACAGATACGCAGTATTTT. It translates to CASSLGTSGGPTDTQYF.